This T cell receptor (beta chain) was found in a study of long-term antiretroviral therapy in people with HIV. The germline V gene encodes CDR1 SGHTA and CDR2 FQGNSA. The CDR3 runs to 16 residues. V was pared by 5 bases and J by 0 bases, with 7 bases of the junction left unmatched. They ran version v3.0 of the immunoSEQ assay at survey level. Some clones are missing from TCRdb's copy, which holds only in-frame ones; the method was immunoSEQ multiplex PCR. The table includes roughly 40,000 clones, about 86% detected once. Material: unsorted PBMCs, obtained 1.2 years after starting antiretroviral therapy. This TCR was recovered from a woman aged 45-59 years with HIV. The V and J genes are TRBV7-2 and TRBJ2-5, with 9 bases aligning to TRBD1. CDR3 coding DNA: TGTGCCAGCAGCCCCGCCGGGACAGGGTACCAAGAGACCCAGTACTTC. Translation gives CASSPAGTGYQETQYF. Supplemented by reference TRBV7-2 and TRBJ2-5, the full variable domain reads GAGVSQSPSNKVTEKGKDVELRCDPISGHTALYWYRQSLGQGLEFLIYFQGNSAPDKSGLPSDRFSAERTGGSVSTLTIQRTQQEDSAVYLCASSPAGTGYQETQYFGPGTRLLVL.